This T cell receptor beta chain was recovered during a study of immune evolution from preneoplasia to lung adenocarcinoma. Overall study results and limits: Top clone frequencies peaked in normal lung, apparently declining through invasive adenocarcinoma. Later-stage lesions seemingly showed higher T cell density and diversity than normal lung. T cell clonality was higher in KRAS-mutant than EGFR-mutant or wild-type nodules.

Germline V lookup: CDR1 MNHEY, CDR2 SVGAGI. V was shortened by 0 bases and J by 0 bases, with 9 bases between the two germline ends. The CDR3 contains 15 residues. Regarding this clone: Its specificity is not known.

After pathologic assessment, macro-dissection selected premalignant or tumor cells for extraction. Sequenced by immunoSEQ multiplex PCR; TCRdb stores in-frame clones only, minus some. Counted here are roughly 38,000 clones, 74% occurring once; the ten biggest clones make up roughly 6.1%. Sample: FFPE invasive lung adenocarcinoma tissue. The origin of this receptor is a person aged 60 to 70 with lung adenocarcinoma. The gene calls are TRBV6-5 and TRBJ2-7; possible D gene TRBD2, 6 bases. DNA of the CDR3: TGTGCCAGCAGTTACTCCGGGAGCGGCTCCTACGAGCAGTACTTC. It is translated as CASSYSGSGSYEQYF.